This T cell receptor (beta chain) comes out of a study of molecular identifiers for immune sequencing clone quantification. Comments on this clonotype: A read error is possible here, since a much larger clone lies one base away.

Each CDR3 protein is one row after TCRdb ran MiXCR on the PCR reads. This sample has roughly 320,000 distinct CDR3 sequences, with roughly 23% found just once. Input material: naive CD8+ T cells from blood, with Jurkat cell RNA spiked in. Stated subset: FACS-sorted CD8+CD4-CCR7+CD45RA+ naive T cells. The clonotype originates from a human donor in good health. Some libraries in this study had Jurkat cell RNA spiked in.

The CDR3 DNA is TGCGTCAGCAGCCAAGACCCAGGTCCGCAGTTCTTC. Amino acids: CVSSQDPGPQFF. The chain uses TRBV4-3 and TRBJ2-1; D not resolved. CDR1 and CDR2 (germline): LGHNA, YSLEER. The CDR3 consists of 12 residues.